This record looks at one T cell receptor beta chain sequence and its context. The data belong to a study of T-cell reconstitution after alpha-beta-depleted transplantation in children. This CDR3 comprises 15 residues. V was pared by 5 bases and J by 5 bases, with 19 bases between. Germline CDR1 SEHNR, CDR2 FQNEAQ (reference sequence). A library of TCRbeta sequences, prepared with unique molecular identifiers, was generated. From the PCR reads, TCRdb called clonotypes with MiXCR, one entry per CDR3 protein. The repertoire consists of 490,000 or so distinct CDR3 sequences, with around 13% occurring once and the leading ten covering approximately 5.4%.

The source was PBMCs from the stem cell graft donor, collected from the stem cell graft. The chain combines TRBV7-9 with TRBJ2-7; D is undetermined. The clonotype comes from a human donor who donated a stem cell graft to a child with combined immunodeficiency. Here the CDR3 reads CASSDTPLPRHEQYF. The CDR3 nucleotides read TGTGCCAGCAGCGATACTCCTCTACCCCGACACGAGCAGTACTTC.